These T cell receptor beta chains were read from a single sample in a study of regulatory T cells in long-lasting Graves disease. TCRdb independently ran MiXCR on the multiplex PCR reads; one entry per CDR3 protein. Of about 560,000 distinct CDR3 sequences listed, more than 15% are singletons. The sample was also linked to a second study, of T cells in Graves' hyperthyroidism and ophthalmopathy.

The starting material was peripheral blood mononuclear cells (PBMCs), obtained at new diagnosis, from a patient treated with antithyroid drugs. The source of these receptors is a man aged 18 to 30 with Graves disease. Each CDR3 is given with its conserved first and last residue. The D gene is left open where the match is weak. The size field is filled for only some rows; it gives once, few, many or a size class.

TRBV5-6,TRBD1,NA,TRBJ1-2,TGTGCCAGCAGCTTGGGAAGGACAGGGTATGACTATGGCTACACCTTC,CASSLGRTGYDYGYTF
TRBV7-2,TRBD2,NA,TRBJ2-1,TGTGCCAGCAGCTCACAAACTAGCGGGTTATCCTACAATGAGCAGTTCTTC,CASSSQTSGLSYNEQFF
TRBV5-1,TRBD1,NA,TRBJ1-5,TGCGCCAGCAGCCCAGGGACAGAGCCATATCAGCCCCAGCATTTT,CASSPGTEPYQPQHF
TRBV12-3/TRBV12-4,TRBD2,NA,TRBJ2-3,TGTGCCAGCAGTTACACTAGCGGAATCACAGATACGCAGTATTTT,CASSYTSGITDTQYF
TRBV5-1,TRBD1,many,TRBJ2-7,TGCGCCAGCAGCTTCAGAGGGGGCCGGGGCGACGAGCAGTACTTC,CASSFRGGRGDEQYF
TRBV27,NA,many,TRBJ1-5,TGTGCCAGCAGCCCAGCGGGGAATAGCAATCAGCCCCAGCATTTT,CASSPAGNSNQPQHF
TRBV7-9,NA,many,TRBJ2-7,TGTGCCAGCAGCACCTCGACGAGGGGCGAGCAGTACTTC,CASSTSTRGEQYF
TRBV20-1,NA,few,TRBJ2-1,TGCAGTGCGAGAGAGGTTGCCCATGAGCAGTTCTTC,CSAREVAHEQFF
TRBV27,TRBD1,many,TRBJ2-1,TGTGCCAGCAGTTTCCTCGACAGGGTGGGGTACAATGAGCAGTTCTTC,CASSFLDRVGYNEQFF
TRBV7-9,NA,many,TRBJ2-1,TGTGCCAGCAGCTTACCCGGCGGGGTGTGGAATGAGCAGTTCTTC,CASSLPGGVWNEQFF
TRBV7-6,NA,few,TRBJ1-1,TGTGCCAGCAGCTTAGCGACATCGAACACTGAAGCTTTCTTT,CASSLATSNTEAFF
TRBV4-1,TRBD1,NA,TRBJ2-1,TGCGCCAGCAGCCAAGATACCGTCACAGGGGGCAACAATGAGCAGTCCTTC,CASSQDTVTGGNNEQSF
TRBV28,NA,many,TRBJ1-4,TGTGCCAGCAGTTTCGGGACAAGAAACGAAAAACTGTTTTTT,CASSFGTRNEKLFF
TRBV10-3,NA,many,TRBJ2-1,TGTGCCACCAGCCCGGCTAATGAGCAGTTCTTC,CATSPANEQFF
TRBV7-9,TRBD2,many,TRBJ2-1,TGTGCCAGCAGCTTAGGTTCGACTAGCGGGAGGGCAAATGAGCAGTTCTTC,CASSLGSTSGRANEQFF
TRBV9,NA,few,TRBJ1-1,TGTGCCAGCAGCGTCACAGGGTCGAACACTGAAGCTTTCTTT,CASSVTGSNTEAFF
TRBV2,NA,many,TRBJ1-1,TGTGCCAGCAGGTCCAGGGCGGCGAGCACTGAAGCTTTCTTT,CASRSRAASTEAFF
TRBV3-1,TRBD2,many,TRBJ2-2,TGTGCCAGCAGCCATCTGACTAGCGGGAGAATGAACACCGGGGAGCTGTTTTTT,CASSHLTSGRMNTGELFF
TRBV12-3/TRBV12-4,NA,many,TRBJ1-1,TGTGCCGACAGAAGGGACGCCGGTGAAGCTTTCTTT,CADRRDAGEAFF
TRBV29-1,NA,few,TRBJ1-1,TGCAGCGTTGAAGGGGTGGTGAACACTGAAGCTTTCTTT,CSVEGVVNTEAFF
TRBV2,NA,many,TRBJ1-2,TGTGCCAGCAGTGATATCGCAGGGGAGGGCTATGGCTACACCTTC,CASSDIAGEGYGYTF
TRBV5-1,NA,few,TRBJ2-2,TGCGCCAGCACCGCGGAGGCCGGGGAGCTGTTTTTT,CASTAEAGELFF
TRBV6-2/TRBV6-3,NA,NA,TRBJ1-6,TGTGCCAGCAGTTACGCCCCCGGAGATCGGGGTTCACCCCTCCACTTT,CASSYAPGDRGSPLHF
TRBV5-1,NA,NA,TRBJ2-4,TGCGCCAGCAGCCATCAGGGGGGAAACATTCAGTACTTC,CASSHQGGNIQYF
TRBV28,TRBD2,many,TRBJ2-7,TGTGCCAGCAGTCCCCATACTAGCGGGAGCAACGAGCAGTACTTC,CASSPHTSGSNEQYF
TRBV6-1,TRBD1,many,TRBJ1-1,TGTGCCGGACAGGGGAACACTGAAGCTTTCTTT,CAGQGNTEAFF
TRBV29-1,NA,few,TRBJ1-1,TGCAGCGCTATACCGGGAGCTTTCTTT,CSAIPGAFF
TRBV2,NA,many,TRBJ2-3,TGTGCCAGCAGAAGGGCCCCGAGCACAGATACGCAGTATTTT,CASRRAPSTDTQYF
TRBV29-1,TRBD1,many,TRBJ2-7,TGCAGCGTTGTATGGGGACAGGGTCCCTACGAGCAGTACTTC,CSVVWGQGPYEQYF
TRBV5-1,NA,many,TRBJ1-1,TGCGCCAGCAGCTTGGGAATCGAGGGGAGCACTGAAGCTTTCTTT,CASSLGIEGSTEAFF
TRBV5-1,TRBD2,NA,TRBJ2-3,TGCGCCAGCAGCGCCTGGACTAGCGGAGGCACAGATACGCAGTATTTT,CASSAWTSGGTDTQYF
TRBV12-3/TRBV12-4,TRBD2,few,TRBJ2-7,TGTGCCAGCAGTCTACCGGGACTAGCGGGAGACTACGAGCAGTACTTC,CASSLPGLAGDYEQYF
TRBV13,NA,NA,TRBJ2-7,TGTGCCAGCAGCTCCTCGGACAGTCTGGACTACGAGCAGTACTTC,CASSSSDSLDYEQYF
TRBV6-2/TRBV6-3,NA,NA,TRBJ2-1,TGTGCCAGCAGTTATTTCCTGGCTGAGCAGTTCTTC,CASSYFLAEQFF
TRBV19,NA,NA,TRBJ1-5,TGTGCCAGTAGGCTAAGGCAGGACAGCAATCAGCCCCAGCATTTT,CASRLRQDSNQPQHF
TRBV12-3/TRBV12-4,NA,many,TRBJ1-2,TGTGCCAGCAGCTCTAACGCGTTCTACCGTAACTATGGCTACACCTTC,CASSSNAFYRNYGYTF
TRBV28,TRBD1,many,TRBJ2-3,TGTGCCGGACAGGGTTCGGGCACAGATACGCAGTATTTT,CAGQGSGTDTQYF
TRBV9,NA,NA,TRBJ1-1,TGTGCCAGCAGCGCAGACACCTTCATGAACACTGAAGCTTTCTTT,CASSADTFMNTEAFF
TRBV11-2,NA,many,TRBJ2-5,TGTGCCAGCAGCTTAAAGCAAGAGACCCAGTACTTC,CASSLKQETQYF
TRBV20-1,NA,NA,TRBJ2-7,TGCAGTGCTAGAGATCAGGGGATGGGCGAGCAGTACTTC,CSARDQGMGEQYF
TRBV30,TRBD1,NA,TRBJ2-7,TGTGCCTGGAGTGTAGCCAGGACAGGGCGGGCCTACGAGCAGTACTTC,CAWSVARTGRAYEQYF
TRBV29-1,NA,NA,TRBJ2-1,TGCAGCGCCAGCCGGGACTCCGACAGAAAGTTCTTC,CSASRDSDRKFF
TRBV5-6,NA,few,TRBJ1-5,TGTGCCAGCAGCTTTCGTCCCCGTCGAAGCAATCAGCCCCAGCATTTT,CASSFRPRRSNQPQHF
TRBV5-5,NA,NA,TRBJ1-4,TGTGCCAGCAGCTTGAACTATAGAACGGGACAACCAAATGAAAAACTGTTTTTT,CASSLNYRTGQPNEKLFF